The sequence of this T cell receptor (beta chain) was determined in a study of blood T cell repertoires in COVID-19. The wider study: Collection of acute and convalescent COVID-19 samples took place in the United States, Italy and Spain. T cells, B-cell-depleted T cells, or PBMCs provided the cDNA or gDNA that served as material.

Patients from Seattle were sampled longitudinally, starting during active infection. In the original processing: Cell counts per sample came from amplifying reference gene primers. TCRdb keeps only in-frame clones here, not all; method: immunoSEQ multiplex PCR. For V, J and clone size, that table is used; D and trimming come from the DNA. The sample records approximately 180,000 clones, about 85% being singletons. The CDR3 has 13 amino acids. V was shortened by 0 bases and J by 14 bases, with 14 bases between the two germline ends. Germline V lookup: CDR1 SGHDN, CDR2 FVKESK. This clone was observed a single time.

The sequenced material came from peripheral blood. The sequence derives from a person aged 70 to 85 with COVID-19, enrolled during active disease. The chain links TRBV14 to TRBJ2-1; D uncertain. The CDR3 DNA is TGTGCCAGCAGCCAAGATCTAGGCGCGGTCGAGTTCTTC. The encoded protein is CASSQDLGAVEFF.